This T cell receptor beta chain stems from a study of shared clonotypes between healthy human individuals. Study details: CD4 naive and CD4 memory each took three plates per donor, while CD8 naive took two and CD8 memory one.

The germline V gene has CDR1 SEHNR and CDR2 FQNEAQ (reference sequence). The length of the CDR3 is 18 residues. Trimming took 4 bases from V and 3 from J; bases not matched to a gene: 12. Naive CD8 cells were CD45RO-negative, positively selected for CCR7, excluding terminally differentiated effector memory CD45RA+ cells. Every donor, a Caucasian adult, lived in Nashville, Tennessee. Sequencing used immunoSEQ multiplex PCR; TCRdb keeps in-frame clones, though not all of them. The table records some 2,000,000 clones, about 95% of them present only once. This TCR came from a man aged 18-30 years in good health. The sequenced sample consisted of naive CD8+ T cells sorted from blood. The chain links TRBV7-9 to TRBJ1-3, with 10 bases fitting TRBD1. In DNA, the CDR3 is TGTGCCAGCAGCTCTCCCTGGGGACAGGGGATCGGTGGAAACACCATATATTTT. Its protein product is CASSSPWGQGIGGNTIYF.